This TCR beta chain is from a study of blood T cell repertoires in COVID-19. Across the study: Sample material is recorded as cDNA or gDNA derived from T cells, B-cell-depleted T cells, or PBMCs.

This CDR3 has 13 residues. V lost 4 bases and J lost 1, with 7 bases in between. Germline CDR1 and CDR2: LGHNA and YNFKEQ. Clones were read by immunoSEQ multiplex PCR, and TCRdb kept only the in-frame ones, dropping some. The table lists 350,000 or so clones, 80% to 90% of them singletons. Sequencing was done on a sample of PBMCs or T cells enriched from blood (not recorded which). The chain links TRBV4-2 to TRBJ1-1; D not certain. The origin of this receptor is a woman aged 40 to 50 with acute COVID-19. This chain's CDR3 is CASSPRGNTEAFF. As DNA, the CDR3 is TGTGCCAGCAGCCCGCGGGGGAACACTGAAGCTTTCTTT.